The rows below give T cell receptor beta chains drawn from one sample of a study of cytomegalovirus exposure and HLA in healthy donors. Libraries were prepared by immunoSEQ multiplex PCR; TCRdb keeps only in-frame clonotypes and omits some of them. Among some 120,000 clones listed, 81% were seen once. Sequenced material: PBMCs. The receptors originated from a man in his late teens or twenties in good health and CMV-seronegative. CDR3s include the opening cysteine and the closing phenylalanine or tryptophan. D genes are given only for firm matches. Size is omitted from some rows. Given values are once, few, many or a class for expanded clones.

-	-	TRBV25-1	TRBJ1-4	CASSEYLIAGAANEKLFF	TGTGCCAGCAGTGAATATTTAATCGCAGGGGCGGCTAATGAAAAACTGTTTTTT
-	-	TRBV2	TRBJ1-3	CASRMGQSPLSGNTIYF	TGTGCCAGCAGGATGGGGCAGTCCCCTCTCTCTGGAAACACCATATATTTT
-	-	TRBV19	TRBJ1-2	CASSIFGGQSYGYTF	TGTGCCAGTAGTATCTTCGGGGGGCAAAGCTATGGCTACACCTTC
-	-	TRBV5-4	TRBJ1-3	CASSLEGSQGNTIYF	TGTGCCAGCAGCTTGGAAGGTTCACAGGGAAACACCATATATTTT
-	TRBD1	TRBV9	TRBJ1-1	CASSGTGENTEAFF	TGTGCCAGCAGCGGGACAGGGGAGAACACTGAAGCTTTCTTT
-	-	TRBV7-9	TRBJ1-1	CAIQGWKSNTEAFF	TGTGCCATCCAGGGTTGGAAGAGTAACACTGAAGCTTTCTTT
-	TRBD2	TRBV2	TRBJ2-3	CASRGLAGGSDTQYF	TGTGCCAGCAGGGGACTAGCGGGGGGGTCGGATACGCAGTATTTT
-	-	TRBV6-1	TRBJ2-3	CASSVPGTDTQYF	TGTGCCAGCAGTGTTCCGGGCACAGATACGCAGTATTTT
-	-	TRBV5-6	TRBJ1-3	CASSHRRGPGSGNTIYF	TGTGCCAGCAGCCATCGGAGGGGCCCCGGCTCTGGAAACACCATATATTTT
-	-	TRBV7-3	TRBJ2-3	CASSLIRGTDTQYF	TGTGCCAGCAGCTTAATCAGGGGCACAGATACGCAGTATTTT
-	TRBD1	TRBV19	TRBJ1-1	CASSARQGLFPEAFF	TGTGCCAGTAGTGCTCGACAGGGTCTTTTTCCTGAAGCTTTCTTT
-	-	TRBV29-1	TRBJ2-7	CSVARGALYEQYF	TGCAGCGTTGCCCGGGGAGCCCTCTACGAGCAGTACTTC
-	-	TRBV29-1	TRBJ1-2	CSVETPTGGGGYTF	TGCAGCGTTGAAACCCCGACGGGAGGCGGGGGCTACACCTTC
-	-	TRBV5-6	TRBJ1-4	CASSLEGTRNEKLFF	TGTGCCAGCAGCTTGGAGGGGACAAGGAATGAAAAACTGTTTTTT
-	-	TRBV6-6	TRBJ2-4	CASSPLGGAANIQYF	TGTGCCAGCAGTCCCTTGGGCGGGGCCGCTAACATTCAGTACTTC
-	TRBD1	TRBV14	TRBJ1-2	CASSQWTGDYGYTF	TGTGCCAGCAGCCAATGGACAGGGGACTATGGCTACACCTTC
-	TRBD1	TRBV29-1	TRBJ2-3	CSVSGGGTGIDTDTQYF	TGCAGCGTTTCAGGGGGGGGGACAGGGATCGACACAGATACGCAGTATTTT
-	TRBD2	TRBV4-3	TRBJ2-7	CASSPILAGGTTYEQYF	TGCGCCAGCAGCCCCATCCTAGCGGGGGGGACAACCTACGAGCAGTACTTC
-	-	TRBV9	TRBJ2-2	CASSVVLGGELFF	TGTGCCAGCAGCGTAGTTCTCGGCGGGGAGCTGTTTTTT
-	-	TRBV11-2	TRBJ2-5	CASSLVMETQYF	TGTGCCAGCAGCTTAGTAATGGAGACCCAGTACTTC
-	-	TRBV21-1	TRBJ2-1	CASSRADSSREQFF	TGTGCCAGCAGCAGAGCGGACAGCTCCCGGGAGCAGTTCTTC
-	-	TRBV6-1	TRBJ1-2	CASSEALGARGYTF	TGTGCCAGCAGTGAAGCCTTGGGGGCACGAGGCTACACCTTC
-	-	TRBV6-5	TRBJ1-4	CASSYSTHGEKLFF	TGTGCCAGCAGTTACTCAACCCACGGGGAAAAACTGTTTTTT
-	-	TRBV7-9	TRBJ2-2	CASSFTPAGNTGELFF	TGTGCCAGCAGCTTTACCCCCGCGGGGAACACCGGGGAGCTGTTTTTT
-	TRBD1	TRBV9	TRBJ2-1	CASSVAPLGQGVSEQFF	TGTGCCAGCAGCGTAGCTCCATTGGGACAGGGGGTTAGTGAGCAGTTCTTC
-	-	TRBV5-8	TRBJ1-6	CASSLSQGPNSPLHF	TGTGCCAGCAGCTTATCTCAGGGGCCGAATTCACCCCTCCACTTT
-	TRBD1	TRBV7-9	TRBJ2-7	CASSRTGLNEQYF	TGTGCCAGCAGCCGGACAGGGCTAAACGAGCAGTACTTC
-	TRBD2	TRBV7-2	TRBJ2-3	CASSLVGAGGPDTQYF	TGTGCCAGCAGCTTAGTGGGTGCGGGGGGGCCAGATACGCAGTATTTT
-	-	TRBV7-9	TRBJ1-2	CASSSTGLGYGYTF	TGTGCCAGCAGCTCTACAGGGCTGGGCTATGGCTACACCTTC
-	-	TRBV7-2	TRBJ1-1	CASSFRSLGHSNTEAFF	TGTGCCAGCAGCTTTCGAAGCCTGGGACACTCGAACACTGAAGCTTTCTTT
-	-	TRBV15	TRBJ2-3	CATSRDARPGATDTQYF	TGTGCCACCAGCAGAGATGCGAGGCCAGGGGCCACAGATACGCAGTATTTT
-	TRBD1	TRBV5-4	TRBJ1-2	CASSTGQAFGYTF	TGTGCCAGCAGCACCGGACAGGCCTTTGGCTACACCTTC
-	-	TRBV11-2	TRBJ1-1	CASSLWGGEGTEAFF	TGTGCCAGCAGCTTATGGGGGGGAGAAGGCACTGAAGCTTTCTTT
-	-	TRBV6-5	TRBJ2-2	CASSYTTGNTGELFF	TGTGCCAGCAGTTACACGACAGGGAACACCGGGGAGCTGTTTTTT
-	-	TRBV5-1	TRBJ2-7	CASSVGTPYYEQYF	TGCGCCAGCAGCGTGGGGACACCTTACTACGAGCAGTACTTC
-	-	TRBV2	TRBJ1-2	CASPSPRRGNYGYTF	TGTGCCAGCCCTTCCCCCCGACGGGGAAACTATGGCTACACCTTC
-	-	TRBV7-3	TRBJ2-3	CASRVGQGGYDTQYF	TGTGCCAGCAGGGTCGGGCAGGGGGGTTACGATACGCAGTATTTT
-	TRBD1	TRBV6-5	TRBJ1-6	CASSSGTASYNSPLHF	TGTGCCAGCAGTTCCGGGACAGCCTCCTATAATTCACCCCTCCACTTT
-	-	TRBV19	TRBJ1-5	CASTGWASNQPQHF	TGTGCCAGCACCGGATGGGCAAGCAATCAGCCCCAGCATTTT
-	TRBD1	TRBV6-1	TRBJ1-3	CASSLTGAKGNTIYF	TGTGCCAGCAGCCTTACAGGGGCAAAAGGAAACACCATATATTTT
once	TRBD2	TRBV5-1	TRBJ2-1	CASSLGSSGGVNEQFF	TGCGCCAGCAGCTTGGGTTCTAGCGGGGGGGTCAATGAGCAGTTCTTC
-	TRBD1	TRBV7-9	TRBJ1-6	CASSQGGQGSTPLHF	TGTGCCAGCAGTCAAGGCGGACAGGGTAGCACACCCCTCCACTTT
once	-	TRBV9	TRBJ1-1	CASSQGGRTNTEAFF	TGTGCCAGCTCGCAGGGCGGACGGACAAACACTGAAGCTTTCTTT
-	TRBD2	TRBV7-9	TRBJ2-3	CASSLRGLANITQYF	TGTGCCAGCAGCTTACGGGGACTAGCAAATATTACGCAGTATTTT
-	-	TRBV5-5	TRBJ2-5	CASSLGVTQETQYF	TGTGCCAGCAGCTTGGGGGTGACTCAAGAGACCCAGTACTTC